Sequencing of this T cell receptor beta chain was carried out in a study of OX40 agonist ivuxolimab in advanced cancers. The overall study: Dose-escalation patients were diagnosed with hepatocellular carcinoma, melanoma, renal cell cancer or head and neck cancer.

Individuals having autoimmune disease history or systemic immunosuppression were not enrolled. The CDR3 is 16 residues long. The germline V gene encodes CDR1 SNHLY and CDR2 FYNNEI. Between the trimmed V and J ends, which lost 3 bases and 0 bases, there was a span of 13 bases. Only in-frame clones appear in the TCRdb table, and some are missing; sequencing was by immunoSEQ multiplex PCR. The sample shows tens of thousands of clones, roughly 91% of them seen only once. This sequence joins TRBV2 and TRBJ2-3; possibly TRBD2 for D (5 bases). Sequenced material: CD4+ or CD8+ T cells sorted from blood, taken in a trial of the OX40 agonist ivuxolimab. The receptor was isolated from an adult with an advanced solid tumor such as melanoma, head and neck, liver or kidney cancer. The CDR3 coding sequence is TGTGCCAGCAGTGAGTTTCCTAGCCTAAGCACAGATACGCAGTATTTT. Translating gives CASSEFPSLSTDTQYF.